The 22 T cell receptor beta chains reported below all come from one sample, sequenced in a study of T cell repertoires in cytomegalovirus infection. TCRdb re-analysed the reads in MiXCR, keeping a single row per CDR3 protein. This table has about 160,000 distinct CDR3 sequences, about 20% appearing once. For these TCRs, the target antigens are not known. Sequencing was performed on CD8+ T cells from cultured PBMCs, taken from culture after CMV antigen stimulation. These receptors all stem from a human donor in good health (CMV status not recorded). Some clones in this sample may be carry-over from other donors' samples.

This clonotype occurred a few times. The genes are TRBV7-8 and TRBJ2-7; unclear D gene. This CDR3 has 15 amino acids. Deletions cut 1 base from V and 0 bases from J, with 10 bases between. Germline CDR1 is SGHVS and CDR2 is FQNEAQ. Here the CDR3 DNA reads TGTGCCAGCAGCTTAGGGACGTATTCCTCCTACGAGCAGTACTTC. As protein: CASSLGTYSSYEQYF. Filled out from reference TRBV7-8 and TRBJ2-7, the complete variable domain reads GAGVSQSPRYKVAKRGQDVALRCDPISGHVSLFWYQQALGQGPEFLTYFQNEAQLDKSGLPSDRFFAERPEGSVSTLKIQRTQQEDSAVYLCASSLGTYSSYEQYFGPGTRLTVT.

This clonotype was recorded many times. This rearrangement joins TRBV19 to TRBJ1-1; D is uncertain. This CDR3 has 16 amino acids. Germline V CDR1 and CDR2: LNHDA, SQIVND (reference sequence). V lost 2 bases, J lost 0 bases, and 13 bases lay in between. The CDR3 reads CASSIKDRVVNTEAFF. CDR3 nucleotide sequence: TGTGCCAGTAGTATAAAGGATCGTGTCGTGAACACTGAAGCTTTCTTT.

V is TRBV7-2 and J is TRBJ1-2; 10 bases are a match to TRBD1. This CDR3 has 20 amino acids. V lost 2 bases, J lost 2 bases, and 17 bases stayed unmatched. CDR1 and CDR2 (germline): SGHTA, FQGNSA. The CDR3 here is CASSLSATLSGTGENYGYTF. As DNA, the CDR3 is TGTGCCAGCAGCTTATCTGCGACCCTATCGGGGACAGGGGAAAACTATGGCTACACCTTC. Using reference TRBV7-2 and TRBJ1-2 for the parts outside the CDR3, the full variable domain is GAGVSQSPSNKVTEKGKDVELRCDPISGHTALYWYRQSLGQGLEFLIYFQGNSAPDKSGLPSDRFSAERTGGSVSTLTIQRTQQEDSAVYLCASSLSATLSGTGENYGYTFGSGTRLTVV.

This clonotype has only a few counts. The chain couples TRBV5-4 to TRBJ2-1, with unresolved D. The V end lost 3 bases, the J end lost 10 bases, and 11 bases lay between the germline ends. Germline V gene lookup returns CDR1 SGHNT and CDR2 YYREEE (reference sequence). This CDR3 spans 12 amino acids. CDR3 in DNA: TGTGCCAGCAGCTCAAATCGTCCAGAGCAGTTCTTC. This codes for CASSSNRPEQFF.

This chain links TRBV12-3 or TRBV12-4 with TRBJ2-2; D remains unclear. V dropped 5 bases and J dropped 4 bases, with 11 bases sitting between them. This CDR3 region has 14 residues. CDR3 region: CASSLVSVTGELFF. DNA of the CDR3: TGTGCCAGCAGTCTGGTGTCGGTCACCGGGGAGCTGTTTTTT.

The chain recombines TRBV11-2 with TRBJ2-5, with no clear D. Trimming pared 4 bases from V and 5 bases from J, leaving 11 bases between. The CDR3 extends over 13 amino acids. Per germline, CDR1 SGHAT and CDR2 FQNNGV. As DNA, the CDR3 is TGTGCCAGCAGCTCCCCTCGTCGGGAGACCCAGTACTTC. This sequence encodes CASSSPRRETQYF.

This chain uses TRBV4-3 with TRBJ1-1; TRBD1 agrees at 8 bases. Trimming removed 3 bases from V and 1 base from J; junction bases left unmatched: 4. Germline CDR1 LGHNA, CDR2 YSLEER. This CDR3 contains 15 residues. CDR3 sequence reads: CASSHRTGRNTEAFF. As DNA, the CDR3 is TGCGCCAGCAGCCACAGGACAGGGAGGAACACTGAAGCTTTCTTT.

This clonotype is deemed medium-sized. The chain joins TRBV7-8 to TRBJ1-1; 10 bases are a match to TRBD1. This CDR3 spans 17 amino acids. Germline loops: CDR1 SGHVS, CDR2 FQNEAQ. After removal of 0 bases from V and 6 bases from J, the junction contained 10 bases not matched to a gene. CDR3 loop: CASSLARGQGQKAEAFF. DNA for the CDR3: TGTGCCAGCAGCTTAGCGAGGGGACAGGGGCAGAAGGCTGAAGCTTTCTTT.

V and J are TRBV6-2 or TRBV6-3 and TRBJ2-4; possibly TRBD1 for D (6 bases). Trimming cost V 6 bases and J 8 bases, with 20 bases left between them. The germline gives CDR1 MNHEY, CDR2 SVGEGT. The CDR3 spans 15 residues. The CDR3 nucleotides read TGTGCCAGCAGGCTAATTGGGGGCAGGGATGACATTCAGTACTTC. Residues: CASRLIGGRDDIQYF.

The chain employs TRBV28 and TRBJ1-1; the match to TRBD1 covers 8 bases. The CDR3 spans 14 residues. Germline V gene lookup returns CDR1 MDHEN and CDR2 SYDVKM. V shed 2 bases, J shed 4 bases, and the junction held 3 bases outside the gene matches. CDR3 nucleotides: TGTGCCAGCAGTTTAGTCAGGGGGCGCACTGAAGCTTTCTTT. It yields the protein CASSLVRGRTEAFF.

The genes are TRBV24-1 and TRBJ2-5, with D possibly being TRBD1 (6 bases). The germline CDR1 and CDR2 sequences are KGHDR and SFDVKD. This CDR3 is built from 15 residues. V lost 9 bases, J lost 6 bases, and 22 bases lay in between. In nucleotides, the CDR3 is TGTGCCACCCATGTCAGGGGAAAACGGTGGAAGACCCAGTACTTC. Translating it yields CATHVRGKRWKTQYF.

This clonotype has only a few counts. J is TRBJ1-3 and V is TRBV7-6; D uncertain. The germline gives CDR1 SGHVS, CDR2 FNYEAQ. Trimming removed 3 bases from V and 14 bases from J, with 14 bases in between. The CDR3 runs to 12 residues. The CDR3 region is CASSLPRRLVYF. The DNA of the CDR3 is TGTGCCAGCAGCTTGCCTCGACGGTTGGTATATTTT.

The sample holds a few counts of this clonotype. The chain has TRBV7-2 and TRBJ2-7, with D tentatively TRBD1 or TRBD2 (5 bases each). The V and J ends lost 5 bases and 2 bases respectively, with 10 bases between them. The CDR3 covers 13 residues. CDR1 SGHTA and CDR2 FQGNSA come from the germline V gene. The CDR3 nucleotides read TGTGCCAGCAGCCGGGACGGGCCCTACGAGCAGTACTTC. It encodes CASSRDGPYEQYF.

The CDR3 protein is CASRLNRDRGFGGYTF. CDR3 coding DNA: TGTGCCAGCAGGCTAAACCGGGACAGGGGTTTCGGTGGCTACACCTTC. The chain carries TRBV6-2 or TRBV6-3 and TRBJ1-2, with 10 bases that match TRBD1. This CDR3 has 16 residues. V was clipped by 6 bases and J by 7 bases; unmatched bases: 14. Germline V lookup: CDR1 MNHEY, CDR2 SVGEGT.

This clonotype has more than one count but fewer than ten. The rearrangement links TRBV6-1 to TRBJ1-1; 8 bases match TRBD1. The CDR3 spans 16 residues. In germline, CDR1 is MNHNS, CDR2 SASEGT. The ends lost 4 bases at V and 5 bases at J; junction bases unmatched: 12. As DNA, the CDR3 is TGTGCCAGCAGTGCATCAACCCGACAGGGGAAAACTGAAGCTTTCTTT. Translating it yields CASSASTRQGKTEAFF.

This clonotype was detected ten times or more. V and J are TRBV5-1 and TRBJ2-7, with TRBD1 matching 9 bases. Germline V gives CDR1 SGHRS, CDR2 YFSETQ. With V trimmed by 5 bases and J by 1 base, 4 bases remained unmatched. The CDR3 contains 14 residues. CDR3 sequence: CASSNRGPSYEQYF. The DNA for the CDR3 is TGCGCCAGCAGTAACAGGGGGCCGTCCTACGAGCAGTACTTC.

The V call is TRBV12-3 or TRBV12-4, the J call TRBJ2-7; D is perhaps TRBD1 (7 bases). Trimming stripped 5 bases from V and 2 bases from J, with 10 bases between. The length of the CDR3 is 13 residues. The CDR3 region is CASSAGQTYEQYF. The CDR3 region has the DNA TGTGCCAGCAGTGCGGGACAGACCTACGAGCAGTACTTC.

The chain couples TRBV24-1 to TRBJ1-1, with 7 bases matching TRBD1. V trimming: 4 bases; J trimming: 4 bases; junction bases outside the gene matches: 8. The CDR3 runs 15 residues. Germline values: CDR1 KGHDR, CDR2 SFDVKD. The CDR3 DNA follows: TGTGCCACCAGTGACCGACAGGGTGGGGTCACTGAAGCTTTCTTT. Its protein product is CATSDRQGGVTEAFF.

This chain joins TRBV12-3 or TRBV12-4 and TRBJ1-5; TRBD1 is a possible D gene (5 bases). The CDR3 contains 14 residues. With 3 bases removed from V and 7 bases from J, the gap between germline ends came to 13 bases. In DNA form, the CDR3 reads TGTGCCAGCAGTTTTGGGGGAGGAGAGCAGCCCCAGCATTTT. Encoded protein: CASSFGGGEQPQHF.

The rearrangement uses TRBV12-5 and TRBJ1-2, with D uncertain. Germline values: CDR1 LGHNT, CDR2 FRNRAP. The CDR3 extends over 13 amino acids. Trimming stripped 2 bases from V and 3 bases from J, with 7 bases between. The CDR3 loop reads CASGLSADYGYTF. The CDR3 DNA follows: TGTGCTAGTGGTTTGTCGGCGGACTATGGCTACACCTTC.

This clonotype was observed a handful of times. The J gene is TRBJ1-1, the V gene TRBV6-1; D possibly corresponds to TRBD1 (5 bases). Trimming removed 8 bases at V and 0 bases at J, with 13 bases between. Germline CDR1 and CDR2: MNHNS and SASEGT. The CDR3 extends over 14 amino acids. The chain's CDR3 is CASLVRTLNTEAFF. The CDR3 DNA reads TGTGCCAGCTTAGTAAGGACACTGAACACTGAAGCTTTCTTT.

This clonotype has more than one count but fewer than ten. The J gene is TRBJ2-1, the V gene TRBV6-1; no clear D. Trimming stripped 8 bases from V and 0 bases from J, with 14 bases between. This CDR3 is 15 amino acids long. CDR1 MNHNS and CDR2 SASEGT come from the germline V gene. The CDR3 coding sequence is TGTGCCAGCGAAGTCCGGAGTAGCTCCTACAATGAGCAGTTCTTC. As protein: CASEVRSSSYNEQFF.